This T cell receptor beta chain was documented in a study of Graves' ophthalmopathy and Graves' hyperthyroidism. Study as a whole: Peripheral blood collection took place at initial diagnosis, before any treatment. Study-wide results and limits: Clonotypes were expanded in thyroid at above 0.001 frequency, and most also appeared in blood.

In regard to this clonotype: Its antigen is unknown.

The sequenced template was RNA, covering the TCR beta CDR3 region. The first round was an RT-PCR with HTBI primers, and the second round was a multiplex PCR. Using its own MiXCR run on the multiplex PCR reads, TCRdb lists one record per CDR3 protein. The data hold about 740,000 distinct CDR3 sequences, with 40% observed a single time. Active ophthalmopathy (CAS at least 3, NOSPECS at least 4), lasting under 3 months. Researchers turned away patients with other autoimmune diseases, uncontrolled infections, pregnancy or lactation. The CDR3 covers 14 residues. Germline V lookup: CDR1 MGHDK, CDR2 SYGVNS. Trimming cost V 6 bases and J 7 bases, with 18 bases left between them.

The specimen was peripheral blood. The chain employs TRBV25-1 and TRBJ2-5, with D perhaps given as TRBD1 or TRBD2 (6 bases each). The origin of this receptor is an adult man with Graves' ophthalmopathy. The CDR3 protein is CASSGGQFGRTQYF. As DNA, the CDR3 is TGTGCCAGCAGCGGGGGACAATTTGGGAGGACCCAGTACTTC.